Listed here are 15 T cell receptor beta chains from one sample, sequenced in a study of cytomegalovirus exposure and HLA in healthy donors. PCR was performed using 60 Vbeta and 13 Jbeta primers. Sequencing was performed with immunoSEQ multiplex PCR; in TCRdb, only in-frame clones are kept and a portion is missing. The table includes 99,000 or so clones, around 80% detected once. The sequenced sample consisted of PBMCs. These receptors originate from a male donor in good health and CMV-seropositive.

The J gene is TRBJ1-2, the V gene TRBV6-6, with 9 nucleotides matching TRBD1. Germline V lookup: CDR1 MNHNY, CDR2 SVGAGI (reference sequence). This CDR3 has 14 residues. J gave up 5 bases and V 8 bases, and 9 bases lay outside the gene matches. CDR3 loop: CASVPPGQGYGYTF. DNA for the CDR3: TGTGCCAGCGTACCGCCGGGACAGGGATATGGCTACACCTTC.

The V call is TRBV7-9, the J call TRBJ2-4; 7 bases fit TRBD1. V trimming: 5 bases; J trimming: 0 bases; junction bases outside the gene matches: 13. The CDR3 is 18 residues long. Germline V gene lookup returns CDR1 SEHNR and CDR2 FQNEAQ (reference sequence). The CDR3 protein is CASSPPTGTALAKNIQYF. In DNA, the CDR3 is TGTGCCAGCAGCCCCCCCACCGGGACAGCTCTAGCCAAAAACATTCAGTACTTC.

The genes are TRBV6-5 and TRBJ1-2, with TRBD1 matching 7 bases. This CDR3 has 14 residues. V lost 6 bases to trimming and J lost 2 bases; unmatched junction nucleotides: 6. Germline CDR1 is MNHEY and CDR2 is SVGAGI. The CDR3 nucleotides read TGTGCCAGCAGCTCCGGGACAGAGAACTATGGCTACACCTTC. It encodes CASSSGTENYGYTF.

This chain uses TRBV5-1 with TRBJ1-1; 7 bases are a match to TRBD1. CDR1 SGHRS and CDR2 YFSETQ come from the germline V gene. The length of the CDR3 is 16 residues. The ends lost 6 bases at V and 4 bases at J; junction bases unmatched: 15. The CDR3 sequence is CASTPGGGTDRTEAFF. The CDR3 bases are TGCGCCAGCACCCCCGGAGGGGGGACAGATCGCACTGAAGCTTTCTTT.

The chain links TRBV7-9 to TRBJ2-1; TRBD2 aligns across 13 bases. Germline CDR1 is SEHNR and CDR2 is FQNEAQ (reference sequence). The V and J ends lost 0 bases and 8 bases, in that order; junction bases with no gene match: 7. This CDR3 is built from 17 residues. The CDR3 region is CASSLALGLAGDDEQFF. DNA for the CDR3: TGTGCCAGCAGCTTAGCGCTAGGACTAGCGGGGGACGATGAGCAGTTCTTC.

This chain connects TRBV30 to TRBJ2-2; no firm D call. V gave up 0 bases and J gave up 10 bases, with 15 bases separating them. The CDR3 consists of 14 residues. CDR1 and CDR2 from the germline V gene are GTSNPN and SVGIG (reference sequence). This CDR3 is CAWSVYSPMVELFF. In nucleotides, the CDR3 is TGTGCCTGGAGTGTGTACTCGCCCATGGTGGAGCTGTTTTTT.

This clone has only one observation. The chain joins TRBV4-1 to TRBJ2-7, with 10 bases that match TRBD2. Looked up from germline, CDR1 is MGHRA and CDR2 is YSYEKL. J was trimmed by 2 bases and V by 4 bases; bases with no gene match: 8. The CDR3 loop spans 16 amino acids. For the CDR3, the DNA is TGCGCCAGCAGCCGAGATAGCGGGGGGAGCCCCTACGAGCAGTACTTC. It codes for CASSRDSGGSPYEQYF.

The gene calls are TRBV7-9 and TRBJ1-1, with D unclear. From germline, CDR1 is SEHNR and CDR2 FQNEAQ (reference sequence). CDR3 length equals 13 residues. The V end was cut by 4 bases, the J end by 3 bases, with 9 bases between. CDR3 coding DNA: TGTGCCAGCAGCTCTGGAGGTTACACTGAAGCTTTCTTT. Translation: CASSSGGYTEAFF.

The chain employs TRBV5-4 and TRBJ1-1; TRBD1 matches at 7 bases. The CDR3 is 14 amino acids. Trimming at V came to 2 bases and at J to 4 bases, leaving 5 bases not matched to a gene. Germline CDR1 and CDR2: SGHNT and YYREEE (reference sequence). The CDR3 region has the DNA TGTGCCAGCAGCTTACAGGGGTATGTCACTGAAGCTTTCTTT. Protein product: CASSLQGYVTEAFF.

V is TRBV15 and J is TRBJ2-7; possible D gene TRBD1, 6 bases. Trimming removed 0 bases from V and 5 bases from J, with 14 bases in between. Germline V gene sequence: CDR1 LNHNV, CDR2 YYDKDF (reference sequence). This CDR3 contains 15 residues. Here the CDR3 DNA reads TGTGCCACCAGCAGAGATGTGGCGACAGGAAACGAGCAGTACTTC. Its translation is CATSRDVATGNEQYF.

This clone came up once. In the same sample, other DNA sequences code for this CDR3. The chain carries TRBV14 and TRBJ2-7; the D is unclear. In germline, CDR1 is SGHDN, CDR2 FVKESK. The CDR3 totals 11 residues. The germline V and J ends were trimmed by 4 bases and 3 bases, with 4 bases remaining between them. CDR3 region: CASSPGYEQYF. The DNA for the CDR3 is TGTGCCAGCAGCCCCGGCTACGAGCAGTACTTC.

This rearrangement joins TRBV5-1 to TRBJ2-1; 10 bases align to TRBD2. J was trimmed by 2 bases and V by 4 bases; bases with no gene match: 3. The CDR3 covers 15 residues. CDR1 and CDR2 (germline): SGHRS, YFSETQ. CDR3 DNA sequence: TGCGCCAGCAGCCGCACTAGCGGGGCCTACAATGAGCAGTTCTTC. Translated, it gives CASSRTSGAYNEQFF.

The table lists this clone with a few counts. V and J are TRBV6-6 and TRBJ2-2; 8 bases match TRBD1. The CDR3 is 13 residues long. The ends lost 6 bases at V and 6 bases at J; junction bases unmatched: 3. Germline values: CDR1 MNHNY, CDR2 SVGAGI (reference sequence). CDR3 in DNA: TGTGCCAGCAGGCGGACAGGGTCCGGGGAGCTGTTTTTT. It translates to CASRRTGSGELFF.

The V gene is TRBV7-2, the J gene TRBJ2-7; 15 bases match TRBD2. Per the germline V gene, CDR1 is SGHTA and CDR2 is FQGNSA. The CDR3 loop spans 16 amino acids. The V and J ends lost 5 bases and 5 bases, in that order; junction bases with no gene match: 7. The CDR3 DNA sequence: TGTGCCAGCAGCGCCGGACTAGCGGGGGGGCTGAACGAGCAGTACTTC. Translated: CASSAGLAGGLNEQYF.

This sequence joins TRBV27 and TRBJ2-7; D perhaps matches TRBD1 (6 bases). The CDR3 contains 16 residues. V was trimmed by 4 bases and J by 0 bases, leaving 16 bases between them. Germline V gene data show CDR1 as MNHEY and CDR2 as SMNVEV (reference sequence). The CDR3 loop reads CASSSRQGTSSYEQYF. The CDR3 nucleotides read TGTGCCAGCAGTTCCCGCCAGGGGACCAGCTCCTACGAGCAGTACTTC.